These T cell receptor beta chains were read from a single sample in a study of T cell responses to AZD1222 COVID-19 vaccine. Sequencing used immunoSEQ multiplex PCR; TCRdb keeps in-frame clones, though not all of them. The sample holds almost 35,000 clones; less than 90% are singletons and the top ten take 5.5% to 7%. This material consisted of peripheral blood, taken on day 0 of AZD1222 vaccination. The source of these receptors is an adult in good health. Each CDR3 is given with its conserved first and last residue. A D gene is named only where the DNA matches it firmly. Clone size is given for some rows only: seen once, a few or many times, or a class if the clone is expanded.

clone size: .
D gene: .
CDR3 length: 16
J gene: TRBJ2-3
V gene: TRBV5-1
CDR3 DNA: TGCGCCAGCAGCCTGTCGGACATTTCTAGCACAGATACGCAGTATTTT
CDR3 protein: CASSLSDISSTDTQYF

clone size: .
D gene: .
CDR3 length: 15
J gene: TRBJ1-5
V gene: TRBV6-4
CDR3 DNA: TGTGCCAGCAGTGCTAGGGGAGATGGCAATCAGCCCCAGCATTTT
CDR3 protein: CASSARGDGNQPQHF

clone size: .
D gene: TRBD1
CDR3 length: 15
J gene: TRBJ2-7
V gene: TRBV7-2
CDR3 DNA: TGTGCCAGCAGCTTAACTATTCGACAGGGAATGGGGCAGTACTTC
CDR3 protein: CASSLTIRQGMGQYF

clone size: .
D gene: .
CDR3 length: 14
J gene: TRBJ1-1
V gene: TRBV19
CDR3 DNA: TGTGCCAGTAGTCCAAGGGCAGGGAGGACTGAAGCTTTCTTT
CDR3 protein: CASSPRAGRTEAFF

clone size: .
D gene: .
CDR3 length: 14
J gene: TRBJ1-1
V gene: TRBV12-5
CDR3 DNA: TGTGCTAGTGCCTTTGGGGTTGTGAACACTGAAGCTTTCTTT
CDR3 protein: CASAFGVVNTEAFF

clone size: .
D gene: TRBD1
CDR3 length: 19
J gene: TRBJ1-5
V gene: TRBV3-1/TRBV3-2
CDR3 DNA: TGTGCCAGCAGCCAAGATTGGGACAGGGCCACTTATAGCAATCAGCCCCAGCATTTT
CDR3 protein: CASSQDWDRATYSNQPQHF

clone size: .
D gene: .
CDR3 length: 15
J gene: TRBJ2-7
V gene: TRBV28
CDR3 DNA: TGTGCCAGCAGTTTATCCGGGACACTCTCCTACGAGCAGTACTTC
CDR3 protein: CASSLSGTLSYEQYF

clone size: .
D gene: TRBD1
CDR3 length: 12
J gene: TRBJ1-2
V gene: TRBV7-9
CDR3 DNA: TGTGCCAGCAGCCTAACCGGGACAGGGTACACCTTC
CDR3 protein: CASSLTGTGYTF

clone size: .
D gene: TRBD1
CDR3 length: 17
J gene: TRBJ1-1
V gene: TRBV6-2/TRBV6-3
CDR3 DNA: TGTGCCAGCAGTTATGTCTCCGGGACAGGGCGAGCCACTGAAGCTTTCTTT
CDR3 protein: CASSYVSGTGRATEAFF

clone size: .
D gene: .
CDR3 length: 14
J gene: TRBJ1-1
V gene: TRBV2
CDR3 DNA: TGTGCCAGCATCGGCGACAGTGTAAAGGTAGGGGCTTTCTTT
CDR3 protein: CASIGDSVKVGAFF

clone size: .
D gene: TRBD2
CDR3 length: 17
J gene: TRBJ2-2
V gene: TRBV4-1
CDR3 DNA: TGCGCCAGCAGCCAGCCCACGGGAGGGACGCGTGCCGGGGAGCTGTTTTTT
CDR3 protein: CASSQPTGGTRAGELFF

clone size: .
D gene: .
CDR3 length: 22
J gene: TRBJ2-1
V gene: TRBV21-1
CDR3 DNA: TGTGCCAGCAGCAAAGAGGTGTCGTACAGGGGGCGCGATAGAAGCTCCTACAATGAGCAGTTCTTC
CDR3 protein: CASSKEVSYRGRDRSSYNEQFF

clone size: few
D gene: .
CDR3 length: 13
J gene: TRBJ1-4
V gene: TRBV6-2/TRBV6-3
CDR3 DNA: TGTGCCAGCAGCCTGACAGAAAATGAAAAACTGTTTTTT
CDR3 protein: CASSLTENEKLFF

clone size: .
D gene: TRBD1
CDR3 length: 13
J gene: TRBJ1-2
V gene: TRBV6-2/TRBV6-3
CDR3 DNA: TGTGCCAGCAGTTACCGGACAGGGAGTGGCTACACCTTC
CDR3 protein: CASSYRTGSGYTF

clone size: .
D gene: TRBD2
CDR3 length: 19
J gene: TRBJ2-3
V gene: TRBV9
CDR3 DNA: TGTGCCAGCAGCGTAGTTGGTAGCGGGGGGGCCTACGGCACAGATACGCAGTATTTT
CDR3 protein: CASSVVGSGGAYGTDTQYF

clone size: .
D gene: .
CDR3 length: 13
J gene: TRBJ2-7
V gene: TRBV7-9
CDR3 DNA: TGTGCCACCGAAGGGCTGAACTCCTACGAGCAGTACTTC
CDR3 protein: CATEGLNSYEQYF

clone size: .
D gene: TRBD1
CDR3 length: 14
J gene: TRBJ1-1
V gene: TRBV19
CDR3 DNA: TGTGCCAGTAGTATGGCGAGGGGGCGGTTTGAAGCTTTCTTT
CDR3 protein: CASSMARGRFEAFF

clone size: .
D gene: .
CDR3 length: 16
J gene: TRBJ1-6
V gene: TRBV19
CDR3 DNA: TGTGCCAGTAGGGAACAGGAGAGCTCCTATAATTCACCCCTCCACTTT
CDR3 protein: CASREQESSYNSPLHF

clone size: .
D gene: TRBD2
CDR3 length: 21
J gene: TRBJ2-3
V gene: TRBV5-1
CDR3 DNA: TGCGCCAGCAGCTTGGACAGGGAGTCTATCAGCGGGAGAAGGGGCACAGATACGCAGTATTTT
CDR3 protein: CASSLDRESISGRRGTDTQYF

clone size: .
D gene: TRBD2
CDR3 length: 16
J gene: TRBJ2-5
V gene: TRBV5-6
CDR3 DNA: TGTGCCAGCAGCTTTCCTAGCGGGACCATCCAAGAGACCCAGTACTTC
CDR3 protein: CASSFPSGTIQETQYF

clone size: .
D gene: TRBD2
CDR3 length: 16
J gene: TRBJ2-3
V gene: TRBV10-2
CDR3 DNA: TGCGCCAGCACGGACGCGGGAGGGCAGAGCACAGATACGCAGTATTTT
CDR3 protein: CASTDAGGQSTDTQYF

clone size: .
D gene: TRBD2
CDR3 length: 15
J gene: TRBJ2-7
V gene: TRBV28
CDR3 DNA: TGTGCCAGCAGTTTGGGGACTAGCGGGAGTCCCGAGCAGTACTTC
CDR3 protein: CASSLGTSGSPEQYF

clone size: .
D gene: TRBD1
CDR3 length: 15
J gene: TRBJ1-2
V gene: TRBV5-1
CDR3 DNA: TGCGCCAGCAGCTTGGTCGGCAGGGGGGACTATGGCTACACCTTC
CDR3 protein: CASSLVGRGDYGYTF

clone size: .
D gene: .
CDR3 length: 16
J gene: TRBJ2-2
V gene: TRBV5-1
CDR3 DNA: TGCGCCAGCAGCCTCGAAGGCGGGAAGCTTACCGGGGAGCTGTTTTTT
CDR3 protein: CASSLEGGKLTGELFF

clone size: .
D gene: TRBD2
CDR3 length: 17
J gene: TRBJ2-1
V gene: TRBV24-1
CDR3 DNA: TGTGCCACCAGTGATTTGCAACTAGCGGGAGGCTACAATGAGCAGTTCTTC
CDR3 protein: CATSDLQLAGGYNEQFF

clone size: .
D gene: .
CDR3 length: 13
J gene: TRBJ1-1
V gene: TRBV12-3/TRBV12-4
CDR3 DNA: TGTGCCAGCAGTTTGGTGGGGTCCCCTGAAGCTTTCTTT
CDR3 protein: CASSLVGSPEAFF

clone size: .
D gene: .
CDR3 length: 16
J gene: TRBJ2-7
V gene: TRBV3-1/TRBV3-2
CDR3 DNA: TGTGCCGGCCCTCCAAGGCCGGGACAACCTTCTCGCGAGCAGTACTTC
CDR3 protein: CAGPPRPGQPSREQYF

clone size: .
D gene: TRBD2
CDR3 length: 17
J gene: TRBJ2-1
V gene: TRBV3-1/TRBV3-2
CDR3 DNA: TGTGCCAGCAGCCATTGGACTAGCGGGGGGGCGTACAATGAGCAGTTCTTC
CDR3 protein: CASSHWTSGGAYNEQFF

clone size: .
D gene: .
CDR3 length: 13
J gene: TRBJ2-5
V gene: TRBV7-9
CDR3 DNA: TGTGCCAGCAGCCGAAGACAGCAAGAGACCCAGTACTTC
CDR3 protein: CASSRRQQETQYF

clone size: .
D gene: .
CDR3 length: 14
J gene: TRBJ1-2
V gene: TRBV3-1/TRBV3-2
CDR3 DNA: TGTGCCAGCAGCACCCAGACAGGAAGCTATGGCTACACCTTC
CDR3 protein: CASSTQTGSYGYTF

clone size: .
D gene: TRBD2
CDR3 length: 16
J gene: TRBJ2-7
V gene: TRBV6-2/TRBV6-3
CDR3 DNA: TGTGCCAGCAGTCCACTCCTAGCGGGAACTGGTGACGAGCAGTACTTC
CDR3 protein: CASSPLLAGTGDEQYF

clone size: .
D gene: .
CDR3 length: 15
J gene: TRBJ1-6
V gene: TRBV7-8
CDR3 DNA: TGTGTCAGCAGCTTAGGAGGAGGGACGGGATCACCCCTCCACTTT
CDR3 protein: CVSSLGGGTGSPLHF

clone size: few
D gene: .
CDR3 length: 15
J gene: TRBJ2-7
V gene: TRBV3-1/TRBV3-2
CDR3 DNA: TGTGCCAGCAGCCAAGGTAACGGCCCCGCGTACGAGCAGTACTTC
CDR3 protein: CASSQGNGPAYEQYF

clone size: .
D gene: .
CDR3 length: 14
J gene: TRBJ1-2
V gene: TRBV24-1
CDR3 DNA: TGTGCCACCAGTGATCCCCCGACAACCTATGGCTACACCTTC
CDR3 protein: CATSDPPTTYGYTF

clone size: .
D gene: .
CDR3 length: 14
J gene: TRBJ2-1
V gene: TRBV11-2
CDR3 DNA: TGTGCCAGCAGCTTACAGGGAGAGGGTGGTGAGCAGTTCTTC
CDR3 protein: CASSLQGEGGEQFF

clone size: .
D gene: TRBD2
CDR3 length: 16
J gene: TRBJ2-3
V gene: TRBV10-3
CDR3 DNA: TGTGCCATCAGTGCTTCCGGAGCGGGGGGTACAGATACGCAGTATTTT
CDR3 protein: CAISASGAGGTDTQYF

clone size: .
D gene: TRBD2
CDR3 length: 14
J gene: TRBJ2-7
V gene: TRBV14
CDR3 DNA: TGTGCCAGCAGCCGGGGACTAGCAACCTACGAGCAGTACTTC
CDR3 protein: CASSRGLATYEQYF

clone size: .
D gene: .
CDR3 length: 15
J gene: TRBJ1-5
V gene: TRBV2
CDR3 DNA: TGTGCCAGCAGTGAAAACCCAGGGGCAGGTCAGCCCCAGCATTTT
CDR3 protein: CASSENPGAGQPQHF